This note documents a single T cell receptor beta chain sequence. Its antigen is not identified. Germline V CDR1 and CDR2: SGDLS, YYNGEE. V trimming: 3 bases; J trimming: 2 bases; junction bases outside the gene matches: 14. This CDR3 spans 19 amino acids. This entry comes from a study of T cell responses to AZD1222 COVID-19 vaccine. Study-wide results and caveats: Baseline serology detected seropositivity in only 5 or 6 AZD1222 recipients. Repertoires were obtained solely post-peak T cell response.

Profiled with immunoSEQ multiplex PCR; TCRdb holds only in-frame clones, not every one. Among about 94,000 clones listed, around 87% were seen once. This sequence joins TRBV9 and TRBJ2-3, with 11 bases identical to TRBD2. This sequence was found in an adult in good health. Sequencing was performed on peripheral blood, taken on day 0 of AZD1222 vaccination. CDR3 in DNA: TGTGCCAGCAGCGAGGCCCCGTTAACTAGCGGGAGCGACACAGATACGCAGTATTTT. Its translation: CASSEAPLTSGSDTDTQYF.